This TCR beta chain came from a study of T cells in Graves' hyperthyroidism and ophthalmopathy. The overall study: Peripheral blood was drawn at first diagnosis, prior to all treatment. Overall study findings and caveats: The model predicted ophthalmopathy a median around seven months before onset.

RNA transcripts yielded amplified TCR beta CDR3 regions. During a first-round RT-PCR of the TCR CDR3, the HTBI primer set was used. One entry per CDR3 protein results from TCRdb running MiXCR on the multiplex PCR reads. In the table there are 700,000 to 950,000 distinct CDR3 sequences, over 35% of which are singletons. As regards this clonotype: What it recognizes is unknown.

Trimming took off 7 bases at V and 6 bases at J, with 13 bases between the two ends. From germline, CDR1 is MGHDK and CDR2 SYGVNS. This CDR3 comprises 13 residues. Patients aged 18 to 65 had newly diagnosed hyperthyroidism that had lasted under 2 months. The study excluded patients with uncontrolled infection, other autoimmune disease, pregnancy or lactation. What was sequenced was blood. V and J are TRBV25-1 and TRBJ1-5; D uncertain. This receptor was taken from a woman in her thirties or forties with Graves' hyperthyroidism. The CDR3, as DNA: TGTGCCAGCAACCGGCCCGGCGGTCAGCCCCAGCATTTT. Its translation is CASNRPGGQPQHF.